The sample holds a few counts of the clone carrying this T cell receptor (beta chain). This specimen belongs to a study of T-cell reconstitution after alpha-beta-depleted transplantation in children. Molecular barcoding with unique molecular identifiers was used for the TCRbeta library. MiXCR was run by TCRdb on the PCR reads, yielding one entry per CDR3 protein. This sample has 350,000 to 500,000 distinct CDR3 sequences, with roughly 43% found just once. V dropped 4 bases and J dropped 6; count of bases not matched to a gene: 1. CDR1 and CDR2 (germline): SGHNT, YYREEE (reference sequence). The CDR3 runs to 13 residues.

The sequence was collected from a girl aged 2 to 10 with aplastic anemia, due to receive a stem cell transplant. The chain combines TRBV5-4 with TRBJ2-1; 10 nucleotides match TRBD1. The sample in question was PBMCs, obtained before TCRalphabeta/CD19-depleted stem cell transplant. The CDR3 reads CASSGTGVNEQFF. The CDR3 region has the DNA TGTGCCAGCAGCGGGACAGGGGTCAATGAGCAGTTCTTC.